The rows below give T cell receptor beta chains drawn from one sample of a study of Ad26.COV2.S vaccination and SARS-CoV-2 variants. Clones were sequenced by immunoSEQ multiplex PCR, and TCRdb holds only the in-frame ones, with some missing. The sample shows about 350,000 clones, more than 85% of them seen only once. The specimen comprised peripheral blood, sampled in a trial of Ad26.COV2.S vaccine versus placebo. These receptors came from a person aged 18-60 years who received the Ad26.COV2.S COVID-19 vaccine or a placebo. The CDR3 runs from the conserved cysteine through the conserved F or W. A D gene is named only where the DNA matches it firmly. Clone size is not always given. Where it is, it says once, few, many or a class for expanded clones.

j_call,v_call,clone_size,d_call,cdr3_nt,cdr3_aa
TRBJ2-5,TRBV6-5,-,-,TGTGCCAGCAGCCTACAGCTAACCCAAGAGACCCAGTACTTC,CASSLQLTQETQYF
TRBJ2-3,TRBV15,once,-,TGTGCCACCAGCAGAGGGACTAACAAAGATACGCAGTATTTT,CATSRGTNKDTQYF
TRBJ2-5,TRBV5-1,-,TRBD1,TGCGCCAGCCGGGACAGGGCCCAAGAGACCCAGTACTTC,CASRDRAQETQYF
TRBJ2-3,TRBV7-3,-,-,TGTGCCAGCAGCTTAATAGCCGACAGCCATCTACGCACAGATACGCAGTATTTT,CASSLIADSHLRTDTQYF
TRBJ2-7,TRBV5-6,-,-,TGTGCCAGCAGCTTGGGGGGACCCTACGAGCAGTACTTC,CASSLGGPYEQYF
TRBJ1-5,TRBV4-1,few,-,TGCGCCAGCAGCCAAGACCCGACAGCCGATCAGCCCCAGCATTTT,CASSQDPTADQPQHF
TRBJ1-1,TRBV9,-,-,TGTGCCAGCAGCGTAGGCAAGGGAACGGGGACTGAAGCTTTCTTT,CASSVGKGTGTEAFF
TRBJ1-1,TRBV7-9,-,-,TGTGCCAGCAGCTCCGGGACTGACTCGACCACTGAAGCTTTCTTT,CASSSGTDSTTEAFF
TRBJ1-1,TRBV5-1,few,TRBD1,TGCGCCAGCAGCCAACAGGGGGGAACTGAAGCTTTCTTT,CASSQQGGTEAFF
TRBJ1-1,TRBV19,-,-,TGTGCCAGTAGTATAGAACAGGGAGCGAACACTGAAGCTTTCTTT,CASSIEQGANTEAFF
TRBJ2-7,TRBV9,once,TRBD2,TGTGCCAGCGGGGGGGCCTACGAGCAGTACTTC,CASGGAYEQYF
TRBJ1-2,TRBV28,-,-,TGTGCCAGCAGTGTCGGAAGGGCGCGTCATGGCTACACCTTC,CASSVGRARHGYTF
TRBJ1-6,TRBV30,once,TRBD1,TGTGCCTGGAAAGGGACAGGGGGATCACCCCTCCACTTT,CAWKGTGGSPLHF
TRBJ2-2,TRBV6-5,-,TRBD2,TGTGCCAGCAGTCAGACTAGCGGGCCCCCCGGGGAGCTGTTTTTT,CASSQTSGPPGELFF
TRBJ2-5,TRBV11-2,-,TRBD2,TGTGCCAGCAGCCGACGAACTAGCGGGGGGAGTGAGACCCAGTACTTC,CASSRRTSGGSETQYF
TRBJ1-2,TRBV9,-,-,TGTGCCAGCAGCGGCACTACTGGCTACACCTTC,CASSGTTGYTF
TRBJ2-2,TRBV5-1,few,-,TGCGCCAGCAGCCCGGGGGTCGCGGCGCGGGTAAACACCGGGGAGCTGTTTTTT,CASSPGVAARVNTGELFF
TRBJ2-7,TRBV9,few,TRBD1,TGTGCCAGCAGCCGGGGACAGGGCGGGTACGAGCAGTACTTC,CASSRGQGGYEQYF
TRBJ2-2,TRBV25-1,-,-,TGTGCCAGCAGTGAAGTGCCGGGACAAGAAACCGGGGAGCTGTTTTTT,CASSEVPGQETGELFF
TRBJ2-1,TRBV9,once,-,TGTGCCAGCAGCTCCCCGCAGAGCTCCTACAATGAGCAGTTCTTC,CASSSPQSSYNEQFF
TRBJ2-1,TRBV6-5,-,TRBD1,TGTGCCAGCAGTTCCGGGACAGGGTACAATGAGCAGTTCTTC,CASSSGTGYNEQFF
TRBJ2-1,TRBV19,-,-,TGTGCCAGTAGTCCCACTCATAGCTCCTACAATGAGCAGTTCTTC,CASSPTHSSYNEQFF
TRBJ1-2,TRBV2,once,TRBD1,TGTGCCAGCAGTGAGGACAGGGGGCTCTCCTATGGCTACACCTTC,CASSEDRGLSYGYTF
TRBJ2-5,TRBV5-4,-,-,TGTGCCAGCAGCTTGGTGACTGAGGAGACCCAGTACTTC,CASSLVTEETQYF
TRBJ2-7,TRBV11-2,-,TRBD2,TGTGCCAGCAGCCCGACTAGCGGGAGTGGGGAGCAGTACTTC,CASSPTSGSGEQYF
TRBJ1-6,TRBV3-1/TRBV3-2,-,-,TGTGCCAGCAGCCAAGATAAAGGGGATAATTCACCCCTCCACTTT,CASSQDKGDNSPLHF
TRBJ1-6,TRBV15,-,TRBD1,TGTGCCACCAGCTCGGAGGAGGGGGCCAATTCACCCCTCCACTTT,CATSSEEGANSPLHF
TRBJ1-5,TRBV19,-,-,TGTGCCAGTACCCCCTCCGTGGGGTCTCTATGGCCCCAGCATTTT,CASTPSVGSLWPQHF
TRBJ2-1,TRBV2,-,TRBD1,TGTGCCAGCACCCGGGACAGTTACAATGAGCAGTTCTTC,CASTRDSYNEQFF